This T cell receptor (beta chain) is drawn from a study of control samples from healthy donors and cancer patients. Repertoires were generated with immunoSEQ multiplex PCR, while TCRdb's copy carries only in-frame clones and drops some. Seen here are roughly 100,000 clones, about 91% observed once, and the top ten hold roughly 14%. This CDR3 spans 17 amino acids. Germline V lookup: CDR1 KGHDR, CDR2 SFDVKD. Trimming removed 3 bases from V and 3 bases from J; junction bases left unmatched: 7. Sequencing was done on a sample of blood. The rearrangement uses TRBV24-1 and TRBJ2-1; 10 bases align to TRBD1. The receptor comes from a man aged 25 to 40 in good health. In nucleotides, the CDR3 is TGTGCCACCAGTGATCCTCCTGGACAGGGGGACTACAATGAGCAGTTCTTC. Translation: CATSDPPGQGDYNEQFF.